The clone carrying this T cell receptor beta chain was counted between two and nine times. The data are from a study of Graves' ophthalmopathy and Graves' hyperthyroidism. The sequenced template was RNA, covering the TCR beta CDR3 region. Investigators did first-round RT-PCR with HTBI primers, then second-round multiplex PCR. TCRdb passed the multiplex PCR reads through MiXCR, listing each CDR3 protein once. In the table there are 500,000 to 700,000 distinct CDR3 sequences, approximately 22% of which are singletons. The CDR3 has 14 amino acids. CDR1 is SGHAT, CDR2 FQNNGV, per germline. Trimming cost V 5 bases and J 4 bases, with 14 bases left between them. Hyperthyroidism patients had new diagnoses, durations under 2 months, and ages of 18 to 65.

The specimen sequenced was peripheral blood. This chain joins TRBV11-2 and TRBJ1-2, with a tentative D call TRBD1 (6 bases). The clonotype originates from a woman aged 18-29 years with stable Graves' hyperthyroidism. Some clones in this sample may be carry-over from other donors' samples. The CDR3 DNA follows: TGTGCCAGCAGCCCCGGACAGACCTTCTATGGCTACACCTTC. Its protein product is CASSPGQTFYGYTF.